This T cell receptor beta chain comes out of a study of beta chain features in type 1 diabetes. As for this clone: Antigen specificity is unknown.

The V end was cut by 0 bases, the J end by 3 bases, with 9 bases between. CDR3 length: 14 amino acids. Germline V gene lookup returns CDR1 SGHTA and CDR2 FQGNSA. General observations from the study: Relative to healthy donors, patients appeared to have naive, central memory and Treg TCRB repertoires that were more similar. PCR might preferentially amplify shorter templates, equally in patients and controls.

The whole isolated RNA underwent reverse transcription, so sequencing captured expressed TCRB transcripts. The assay was immunoSEQ multiplex PCR, and TCRdb's table has in-frame clones only and misses some. The sample consists of hundreds of thousands of clones, less than 10% of them appearing once. Input material: central memory CD4+ T cells from blood. The chain couples TRBV7-2 to TRBJ2-7; the D is unclear. This receptor was taken from a young woman in good health. The CDR3 DNA is TGTGCCAGCAGCTTAGCTTACAGAAACTACGAGCAGTACTTC. It yields the protein CASSLAYRNYEQYF.